Shown below are 26 T cell receptor beta chains from a single sample sequenced in a study of metastatic and nonmetastatic thyroid tumors. Using MiXCR, TCRdb reanalyzed the PCR reads. The table records 35,000 to 50,000 clones, around 4% of them present only once. Every patient was untreated before thyroid surgery. Sequenced sample: blood. These receptors all stem from a female donor with papillary thyroid cancer or a benign thyroid nodule (not recorded which). Some clones in this sample may be carry-over from other donors' samples.

This clone was observed many times. The chain carries TRBV5-1 and TRBJ2-3, with D perhaps TRBD1 or TRBD2 (5 bases each). The germline V gene has CDR1 SGHRS and CDR2 YFSETQ. V gave up 5 bases and J gave up 4 bases, with 14 bases separating them. This CDR3 spans 14 amino acids. The CDR3 nucleotides are TGCGCCAGCAGTATAGTCGGGGCCCCAGATACGCAGTATTTT. Its translation: CASSIVGAPDTQYF.

This clone was detected many times. The gene calls are TRBV6-1 and TRBJ2-3; possible D gene TRBD2, 7 bases. This CDR3 is built from 14 residues. Germline-derived CDR1 and CDR2 are MNHNS and SASEGT. V dropped 4 bases and J dropped 6 bases, with 14 bases sitting between them. Here the CDR3 reads CASSVLGGGDTQYF. The CDR3, as DNA: TGTGCCAGCAGTGTCTTAGGGGGAGGGGATACGCAGTATTTT.

This clone was counted a few times. V is TRBV20-1 and J is TRBJ1-5; D is possibly TRBD1 (5 bases). This CDR3 comprises 13 residues. Trimming shortened V by 0 bases and J by 7 bases, and 10 bases separated the two germline ends. Looked up from germline, CDR1 is DFQATT and CDR2 is SNEGSKA (reference sequence). The chain's CDR3 is CSAREGGGQPQHF. The CDR3 bases are TGCAGTGCTAGAGAGGGGGGAGGACAGCCCCAGCATTTT.

This clone was observed at least ten times. The V and J genes are TRBV27 and TRBJ2-4, with unresolved D. V was shortened by 5 bases and J by 0 bases, with 11 bases between the two germline ends. Looked up from germline, CDR1 is MNHEY and CDR2 is SMNVEV (reference sequence). The CDR3 totals 15 residues. The CDR3 DNA is TGTGCCAGCAGTGTCACAACTGTAGCCAAAAACATTCAGTACTTC. This sequence encodes CASSVTTVAKNIQYF.

A few counts support this clone. The rearrangement joins TRBV7-8 to TRBJ2-7; no reliable D call. The V gene lost 5 bases and the J gene lost 2 bases, with 13 bases spanning the gap. The germline CDR1 and CDR2 sequences are SGHVS and FQNEAQ. The CDR3 spans 14 residues. The CDR3 DNA follows: TGTGCCAGCAGCCCCTTGTCTAGGACCTACGAGCAGTACTTC. It translates to CASSPLSRTYEQYF.

This clone came up many times. This rearrangement joins TRBV12-5 to TRBJ2-2, with D tentatively TRBD1 (6 bases). Trimming cost V 0 bases and J 2 bases, with 10 bases left between them. This CDR3 is 16 amino acids long. Germline-derived CDR1 and CDR2 are LGHNT and FRNRAP. The CDR3 is CASGLVLGANTGELFF. The DNA of the CDR3 is TGTGCTAGTGGTTTGGTACTGGGGGCTAACACCGGGGAGCTGTTTTTT. Complete variable domain (other parts from reference TRBV12-5 and TRBJ2-2): DARVTQTPRHKVTEMGQEVTMRCQPILGHNTVFWYRQTMMQGLELLAYFRNRAPLDDSGMPKDRFSAEMPDATLATLKIQPSEPRDSAVYFCASGLVLGANTGELFFGEGSRLTVL.

With respect to this clone: Possible read error: a much larger clone is one base away. The gene calls are TRBV25-1 and TRBJ2-6; D not resolved. The CDR3 consists of 12 residues. From germline, CDR1 is MGHDK and CDR2 SYGVNS. V was trimmed by 4 bases and J by 6 bases, leaving 4 bases between them. The CDR3 is CASSAVANVLTF. The CDR3 DNA follows: TGTGCCAGCAGTGCTGTGGCCAACGTCCTGACTTTC.

This clone was seen ten or more times. The rearrangement links TRBV20-1 to TRBJ1-2, with a weak D call TRBD1 (5 bases). With 3 bases removed from V and 6 bases from J, the gap between germline ends came to 11 bases. Germline V CDR1 and CDR2: DFQATT, SNEGSKA (reference sequence). The CDR3 loop spans 12 amino acids. CDR3 in amino acids: CSASKGRDGYTF. In DNA, the CDR3 is TGCAGTGCTAGCAAGGGGAGAGATGGCTACACCTTC.

This clone was detected ten times or more. The chain carries TRBV5-1 and TRBJ2-1; 9 nucleotides line up with TRBD2. This CDR3 is built from 15 residues. With V trimmed by 4 bases and J by 5 bases, 7 bases remained unmatched. Germline V gives CDR1 SGHRS, CDR2 YFSETQ. Here the CDR3 reads CASSRGGRADNEQFF. The CDR3, as DNA: TGCGCCAGCAGCCGGGGCGGGAGGGCGGACAATGAGCAGTTCTTC. Full variable domain (outside the CDR3, taken from reference TRBV5-1 and TRBJ2-1): KAGVTQTPRYLIKTRGQQVTLSCSPISGHRSVSWYQQTPGQGLQFLFEYFSETQRNKGNFPGRFSGRQFSNSRSEMNVSTLELGDSALYLCASSRGGRADNEQFFGPGTRLTVL.

This clone appeared many times. CDR3 in DNA: TGTGCCAGCAGCTCTGGCAGGTATCCGAATCAGCCCCAGCATTTT. Its translation is CASSSGRYPNQPQHF. V and J are TRBV5-8 and TRBJ1-5; D gene unclear. The length of the CDR3 is 15 residues. Germline lookup yields CDR1 SGHTS and CDR2 YDEGEE. V was shortened by 3 bases and J by 4 bases, with 14 bases between the two germline ends.

This clone was observed a handful of times. The chain uses TRBV6-5 and TRBJ2-5; TRBD1 matches 10 bases. The CDR3 is 16 amino acids. J was trimmed by 8 bases and V by 4 bases; bases with no gene match: 13. Per germline, CDR1 MNHEY and CDR2 SVGAGI. CDR3 bases: TGTGCCAGCAGTTTTTCCGCCGGGACAGGGGACTATACCCAGTACTTC. Amino acids: CASSFSAGTGDYTQYF.

The V call is TRBV6-2 or TRBV6-3, the J call TRBJ1-2; D perhaps matches TRBD1 (6 bases). The CDR3 has 14 amino acids. Germline V gene data show CDR1 as MNHEY and CDR2 as SVGEGT. Deletions cut 3 bases from V and 5 bases from J, with 13 bases between. The CDR3 protein is CASSYRAGTYGYTF. CDR3 nucleotides: TGTGCCAGCAGTTATCGGGCAGGGACATATGGCTACACCTTC.

This clone occurred many times. The V and J genes are TRBV7-6 and TRBJ2-1; unclear D gene. The CDR3 is made up of 15 amino acids. Germline CDR1 SGHVS, CDR2 FNYEAQ. V was cut by 3 bases and J by 3 bases, with 12 bases left in between. The DNA of the CDR3 is TGTGCCAGCAGCTTTCAGGCCCGTCTCTACAATGAGCAGTTCTTC. Its protein product is CASSFQARLYNEQFF. Full variable domain (outside the CDR3, taken from reference TRBV7-6 and TRBJ2-1): GAGVSQSPRYKVTKRGQDVALRCDPISGHVSLYWYRQALGQGPEFLTYFNYEAQQDKSGLPNDRFSAERPEGSISTLTIQRTEQRDSAMYRCASSFQARLYNEQFFGPGTRLTVL.

This clone was found many times. The chain links TRBV11-2 to TRBJ1-1, with 7 positions matching TRBD1. V was pared by 5 bases and J by 2 bases, with 26 bases of the junction left unmatched. Germline-derived CDR1 and CDR2 are SGHAT and FQNNGV. The CDR3 has 21 amino acids. CDR3 sequence: CASSPPLTGDEDLLTNTEAFF. The CDR3, as DNA: TGTGCCAGCAGCCCCCCCCTTACAGGGGATGAGGACCTACTCACTAACACTGAAGCTTTCTTT.

The chain employs TRBV18 and TRBJ1-4; D perhaps matches TRBD1 (5 bases). Germline V CDR1 and CDR2: KGHSH, LQKENI. V lost 2 bases and J 8 bases, leaving 18 bases between the germline ends. The CDR3 covers 16 residues. The chain's CDR3 is CASSPLEGIDPEKLFF. The CDR3 nucleotides read TGTGCCAGCTCACCATTAGAGGGGATCGACCCCGAAAAACTGTTTTTT.

This clone has a count of ten or more. The genes are TRBV13 and TRBJ1-1; D not resolved. The V gene lost 0 bases and the J gene lost 10 bases, with 15 bases spanning the gap. The germline V gene encodes CDR1 PRHDT and CDR2 FYEKMQ (reference sequence). The CDR3 is 14 residues long. CDR3 coding DNA: TGTGCCAGCAGCTTAGGCCTGGGGAACAAGGGAGCTTTCTTT. Its protein is CASSLGLGNKGAFF.

V usage is TRBV5-1 and J usage is TRBJ2-2, with TRBD1 as a possible D gene (6 bases). The CDR3 runs 18 residues. Germline V lookup: CDR1 SGHRS, CDR2 YFSETQ. V gave up 0 bases and J gave up 8 bases, with 23 bases separating them. CDR3 in DNA: TGCGCCAGCAGCTTGGCGGGCAGGGGTTCGATGAACAATGGGGAGCTGTTTTTT. Translating gives CASSLAGRGSMNNGELFF.

This clone has a count of ten or more. The V gene is TRBV9, the J gene TRBJ2-3, with 14 nucleotides matching TRBD2. The V and J ends lost 2 bases and 1 base, in that order; junction bases with no gene match: 12. Per germline, CDR1 SGDLS and CDR2 YYNGEE. This CDR3 region has 20 residues. CDR3 in amino acids: CASSVETSGRAREGTDTQYF. CDR3 sequence (DNA): TGTGCCAGCAGCGTGGAGACTAGCGGGAGGGCCAGGGAGGGCACAGATACGCAGTATTTT.

This clone was seen ten or more times. This chain links TRBV19 with TRBJ2-7; no reliable D call. The ends were cut back, 0 bases at V and 2 bases at J, with 8 bases in the middle. The CDR3 sequence is 14 residues long. Germline assignment: CDR1 LNHDA and CDR2 SQIVND (reference sequence). The CDR3 is CASSIDWSPYEQYF. The DNA for the CDR3 is TGTGCCAGTAGTATAGACTGGAGCCCCTACGAGCAGTACTTC.

The table lists this clone with many counts. J is TRBJ2-1 and V is TRBV20-1; 13 nucleotides line up with TRBD2. CDR3 length: 15 residues. Germline trimming cut 6 bases from V and 2 bases from J; bases unmatched to any gene: 4. Germline lookup yields CDR1 DFQATT and CDR2 SNEGSKA (reference sequence). CDR3 loop: CSARTSGSPYNEQFF. The CDR3 region has the DNA TGCAGTGCAAGGACTAGCGGGAGCCCCTACAATGAGCAGTTCTTC.

The sample holds many counts of this clone. The chain uses TRBV11-2 and TRBJ1-2; D may be TRBD1 (5 bases). This CDR3 contains 15 residues. Germline CDR1 and CDR2: SGHAT and FQNNGV. The ends were cut back, 0 bases at V and 4 bases at J, with 12 bases in the middle. The CDR3 reads CASSLELTGVYGYTF. The CDR3 DNA reads TGTGCCAGCAGCTTAGAATTAACAGGAGTCTATGGCTACACCTTC.

In its sample, this clone was seen many times. This chain connects TRBV4-1 to TRBJ1-6; TRBD1 matches 9 bases. The CDR3 has 16 residues. The ends lost 5 bases at V and 4 bases at J; junction bases unmatched: 6. Germline V gene sequence: CDR1 MGHRA, CDR2 YSYEKL. The CDR3 here is CASSSTGGSYNSPLHF. CDR3 coding DNA: TGCGCCAGCAGCTCAACAGGGGGCTCTTATAATTCACCCCTCCACTTT.

This clone showed up many times. A much larger clone lies one base from this, so it may be a read error. Within the sample, other DNA sequences also encode this same CDR3. The chain links TRBV6-1 to TRBJ2-7; possibly TRBD1 or TRBD2 for D (5 bases each). The CDR3 has 11 residues. Looked up from germline, CDR1 is MNHNS and CDR2 is SASEGT. In DNA, the CDR3 is TGTGCCAGTGGTCGAGGGGTCGAGCAGTACTTT. Translation gives CASGRGVEQYF.

This clone was counted many times. This chain links TRBV6-4 with TRBJ2-7, with D maybe TRBD2 (6 bases). Germline CDR1 and CDR2: MRHNA and SNTAGT. This CDR3 has 13 residues. The V gene lost 5 bases and the J gene lost 3 bases, with 11 bases spanning the gap. CDR3 sequence (DNA): TGTGCCAGCAGTCGGGAGAGGGGCTACGAGCAGTACTTC. Protein product: CASSRERGYEQYF.

This clone was observed a handful of times. The rearrangement joins TRBV6-1 to TRBJ2-2; TRBD2 matches at 12 bases. CDR1 is MNHNS, CDR2 SASEGT, per germline. V was pared by 1 base and J by 5 bases, with 2 bases of the junction left unmatched. CDR3 length: 16 amino acids. CDR3 residues: CASSEGLAGVTGELFF. For the CDR3, the DNA is TGTGCCAGCAGTGAAGGACTAGCGGGAGTTACCGGGGAGCTGTTTTTT.

The V and J genes are TRBV2 and TRBJ1-3, with D possibly matching TRBD1 (5 bases). Trimming left V 2 bases short and J 0 bases short, with 8 bases between. This CDR3 spans 15 amino acids. Germline V gives CDR1 SNHLY, CDR2 FYNNEI. CDR3 loop: CASSERGTSGNTIYF. For the CDR3, the DNA is TGTGCCAGCAGTGAACGAGGGACCTCTGGAAACACCATATATTTT.